The TCR beta chain described here comes from a study of patients and donors after allogeneic stem cell transplantation. TCRdb itself ran the RT-PCR reads through MiXCR, one entry per CDR3 protein. The repertoire holds roughly 250,000 distinct CDR3 sequences, with around 14% as singletons. CDR1 and CDR2 from the germline V gene are SNHLY and FYNNEI. CDR3 length: 13 residues. V lost 6 bases and J 5 bases, leaving 13 bases between the germline ends. This clonotype was found a few times. The chain couples TRBV2 to TRBJ1-2; tentatively, D is TRBD1 (6 bases). The sequencing input was blood, either unsorted or a sorted T cell fraction (not recorded which). The TCR originated in a human donor who was either an allogeneic HSCT recipient or a stem cell or donor lymphocyte infusion donor (not recorded which). It is not recorded whose cells these are; they may come from a transplant donor. This CDR3 is CASRGITGYGYTF. Written as DNA, the CDR3 is TGTGCCAGCAGGGGAATAACAGGGTATGGCTACACCTTC.